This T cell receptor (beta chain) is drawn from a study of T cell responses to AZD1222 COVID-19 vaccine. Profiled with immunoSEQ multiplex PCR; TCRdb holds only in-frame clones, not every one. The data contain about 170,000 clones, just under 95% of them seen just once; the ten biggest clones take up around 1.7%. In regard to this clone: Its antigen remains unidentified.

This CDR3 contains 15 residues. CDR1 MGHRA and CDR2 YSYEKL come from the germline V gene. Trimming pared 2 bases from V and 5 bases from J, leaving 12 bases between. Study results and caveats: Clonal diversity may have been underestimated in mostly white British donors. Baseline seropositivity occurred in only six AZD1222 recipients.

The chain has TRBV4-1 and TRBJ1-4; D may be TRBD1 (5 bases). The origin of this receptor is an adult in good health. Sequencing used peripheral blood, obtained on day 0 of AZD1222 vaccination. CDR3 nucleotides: TGCGCCAGCAGCCAAACAACGGGGGAGAATGAAAAACTGTTTTTT. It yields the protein CASSQTTGENEKLFF.